This TCR beta chain was found in a study of T cell repertoires in cytomegalovirus infection. Study-level background: An indication of both CMV infection and matching HLA type came from public TCR beta signatures.

TCRdb ran MiXCR on the reads and lists one entry per CDR3 protein. The repertoire holds around 350,000 distinct CDR3 sequences, with around 18% as singletons. Notes on this clonotype: The antigen remains unidentified.

This CDR3 spans 14 amino acids. Germline V gene sequence: CDR1 DFQATT, CDR2 SNEGSKA (reference sequence). Germline trimming cut 3 bases from V and 8 bases from J; bases unmatched to any gene: 9. General study points: Summed frequency of shared TCR beta families picked out CMV carriers who also had the relevant HLA. The ex vivo response was dominated by HLA-C-restricted CMV-specific TCR beta clonotypes.

V usage is TRBV20-1 and J usage is TRBJ2-1; 8 positions agree with TRBD2. The TCR originated in a human donor in good health (CMV status not recorded). Some clones in this sample may be carry-over from other donors' samples. Sequencing was done on a sample of PBMCs. The CDR3 reads CSARAGGPGDEQFF. CDR3 bases: TGCAGTGCTAGGGCGGGGGGACCCGGGGATGAGCAGTTCTTC.